The present entry profiles one T cell receptor (beta chain) with its context. Study processing details: Amplifying reference gene primers gave estimates of nucleated cell counts. Here immunoSEQ multiplex PCR was the method, and the copy in TCRdb shows in-frame clones only, minus some. V, J and clone size were drawn from that table, and D and trimming were deduced from the DNA. The data contain around 300,000 clones, approximately 90% of them seen just once; the ten biggest clones take up 6% to 8%. This CDR3 region has 15 residues. With 0 bases removed from V and 3 bases from J, the gap between germline ends came to 12 bases. CDR1 is SGHTS, CDR2 YDEGEE, per germline. In Seattle, patients joined the study during active infection and were tracked longitudinally. This sample is drawn from a study of blood T cell repertoires in COVID-19. Looking at the study overall: Whether acute or convalescent, the COVID-19 samples came from the United States, Italy and Spain. PBMCs, B-cell-depleted T cells, or T cells were the source of the cDNA or gDNA that made up the material.

The chain has TRBV5-8 and TRBJ2-5, with a possible D match to TRBD1 (5 bases). The receptor was isolated from a woman between 45 and 65 years old with COVID-19, enrolled during active disease. The sequencing input was peripheral blood. The CDR3 reads CASSLEQGGEETQYF. CDR3 nucleotide sequence: TGTGCCAGCAGCTTGGAGCAGGGTGGGGAAGAGACCCAGTACTTC.